One and the same sample provided the 29 T cell receptor beta chains below, sequenced in a study of blood T cell repertoires in COVID-19 (TCRdb year 2020). Libraries were prepared through the immunoSEQ multiplex PCR assay. TCRdb's version of the immuneACCESS table is confined to in-frame rearrangements and falls short of the full clone set. An unresolved V gene accounts for under half of the shortfall where checked; the remainder is of unknown origin. This sample holds 150,000 to 200,000 clones; roughly 80% were observed only once. About 7% of the sample goes to the ten largest clones. The sequenced sample was peripheral blood. These TCRs come from a man aged 55 to 70 with acute or convalescent COVID-19.

This chain joins TRBV3-1 (or the pseudogene TRBV3-2) and TRBJ1-2; the match to TRBD1 covers 9 bases. Unmatched junction bases numbered 6, after V lost 5 bases and J lost 8 bases. CDR3 length equals 13 residues. CDR1 is LGHDT and CDR2 is YNNKEL in the germline V gene (reference sequence). The CDR3 DNA sequence: TGTGCCAGCAGCGACGGGACAGGGATCGGCTACACCTTC. Protein: CASSDGTGIGYTF.

V gene TRBV7-2 combines with J gene TRBJ2-1; TRBD2 matches at 10 bases. The germline gives CDR1 SGHTA, CDR2 FQGNSA. The CDR3 contains 16 residues. The ends lost 2 bases at V and 2 bases at J; junction bases unmatched: 3. In nucleotides, the CDR3 is TGTGCCAGCAGCTTACGGAGCGGGGGGGCCTACAATGAGCAGTTCTTC. It encodes CASSLRSGGAYNEQFF.

The chain couples TRBV2 to TRBJ2-6; D possibly corresponds to TRBD1 (6 bases). The CDR3 has 14 residues. Deletions cut 6 bases from V and 2 bases from J, with 8 bases between. CDR1 is SNHLY, CDR2 FYNNEI, per germline. CDR3 sequence: CASRAGAGANVLTF. The CDR3 coding sequence is TGTGCCAGCAGGGCAGGGGCTGGGGCCAACGTCCTGACTTTC.

The chain uses TRBV6-1 and TRBJ1-1, with 7 positions matching TRBD1. The CDR3 is made up of 16 amino acids. Germline lookup yields CDR1 MNHNS and CDR2 SASEGT. J gave up 0 bases and V 6 bases, and 10 bases lay outside the gene matches. CDR3 in amino acids: CASSEHLQGMNTEAFF. For the CDR3, the DNA is TGTGCCAGCAGCGAACACCTACAGGGGATGAACACTGAAGCTTTCTTT.

V gene TRBV5-6 combines with J gene TRBJ1-3, with D tentatively TRBD1 (5 bases). Per germline, CDR1 SGHDT and CDR2 YYEEEE. Trimming removed 0 bases at V and 1 base at J, with 14 bases between. CDR3 length: 17 residues. This chain's CDR3 is CASSLAWGRASGNTIYF. CDR3 DNA sequence: TGTGCCAGCAGCTTGGCCTGGGGCAGAGCTTCTGGAAACACCATATATTTT.

Comments on this clone: One base away lies a much larger clone, so this may be a sequencing read error. V usage is TRBV7-9 and J usage is TRBJ2-7, with D unclear. The CDR3 runs 12 residues. Looked up from germline, CDR1 is SEHNR and CDR2 is FQNEAQ (reference sequence). Trimming cost V 5 bases and J 0 bases, with 5 bases left between them. Here the CDR3 DNA reads TGTGCCAGCAGCCCGAGCTCCTACGAGCAGTACTTC. Residues: CASSPSSYEQYF.

The DNA for the CDR3 is TGTGCCAGCAGCTTCACCCCTAACCCTTCCTACGAGCAGTACTTC. It encodes CASSFTPNPSYEQYF. The chain is built from TRBV11-2 and TRBJ2-7; D gene uncertain. This CDR3 spans 15 amino acids. Per the germline V gene, CDR1 is SGHAT and CDR2 is FQNNGV. Trimming shortened V by 3 bases and J by 1 base, and 13 bases separated the two germline ends.

The chain combines TRBV2 with TRBJ2-5; the D is unclear. CDR1 and CDR2 (germline): SNHLY, FYNNEI. The CDR3 sequence is 15 residues long. V was shortened by 4 bases and J by 0 bases, with 12 bases between the two germline ends. The chain's CDR3 is CASSVYGEYQETQYF. CDR3 DNA: TGTGCCAGCAGTGTCTACGGAGAGTACCAAGAGACCCAGTACTTC.

This sequence joins TRBV9 and TRBJ1-5, with 7 nucleotides matching TRBD1. CDR3 length: 14 residues. The V gene end was trimmed by 0 bases and the J gene end by 10 bases; junction bases not matched to a gene: 7. Germline CDR1 SGDLS, CDR2 YYNGEE. The CDR3 sequence: CASSVASGGGPQHF. The CDR3 DNA follows: TGTGCCAGCAGCGTAGCTTCAGGGGGAGGACCCCAGCATTTT.

The genes are TRBV3-1 (or the pseudogene TRBV3-2) and TRBJ1-1, with TRBD1 matching over 8 bases. This CDR3 contains 20 residues. Germline assignment: CDR1 LGHDT and CDR2 YNNKEL (reference sequence). Trimming cost V 4 bases and J 3 bases; bases outside gene matches: 22. The CDR3 loop reads CASSPSAGAGGGGRYTEAFF. The DNA of the CDR3 is TGTGCCAGCAGCCCGTCTGCGGGGGCAGGGGGCGGGGGTCGGTACACTGAAGCTTTCTTT.

The V call is TRBV7-2, the J call TRBJ1-5; 9 positions match TRBD1. This CDR3 is built from 15 residues. Germline lookup yields CDR1 SGHTA and CDR2 FQGNSA. V lost 5 bases to trimming and J lost 0 bases; unmatched junction nucleotides: 2. The DNA of the CDR3 is TGTGCCAGCAGCCGGGGACAGGGTAGCAATCAGCCCCAGCATTTT. Amino acids: CASSRGQGSNQPQHF.

The genes are TRBV6-5 and TRBJ2-3; D is undetermined. The CDR3 extends over 14 amino acids. CDR1 and CDR2 from the germline V gene are MNHEY and SVGAGI. V dropped 2 bases and J dropped 5 bases, with 11 bases sitting between them. In DNA form, the CDR3 reads TGTGCCAGCAGTTACAGAACTCCAATAGATACGCAGTATTTT. It yields the protein CASSYRTPIDTQYF.

The count of this clone is one. This chain joins TRBV30 and TRBJ2-2; 9 bases fit TRBD2. Germline lookup yields CDR1 GTSNPN and CDR2 SVGIG (reference sequence). The V segment lost 4 bases and the J segment 5 bases; nucleotides outside the gene matches: 5. The CDR3 spans 14 residues. CDR3 protein: CAWKLAGSTGELFF. The CDR3 nucleotides are TGTGCCTGGAAGCTAGCGGGATCAACCGGGGAGCTGTTTTTT. Looking up the rest from reference TRBV30 and TRBJ2-2 gives the full variable domain: SQTIHQWPATLVQPVGSPLSLECTVEGTSNPNLYWYRQAAGRGLQLLFYSVGIGQISSEVPQNLSASRPQDRQFILSSKKLLLSDSGFYLCAWKLAGSTGELFFGEGSRLTVL.

V and J are TRBV30 and TRBJ2-2; D is possibly TRBD2 (6 bases). CDR1 and CDR2 (germline): GTSNPN, SVGIG (reference sequence). V dropped 4 bases and J dropped 4 bases, with 16 bases sitting between them. This CDR3 region has 15 residues. CDR3 DNA: TGTGCCTGGAACAGAGTCGGGGGAGGCACCGGGGAGCTGTTTTTT. As protein: CAWNRVGGGTGELFF.

The rearrangement links TRBV5-4 to TRBJ2-3, with TRBD2 matching over 7 bases. With V trimmed by 5 bases and J by 1 base, 4 bases remained unmatched. The CDR3 covers 14 residues. Germline assignment: CDR1 SGHNT and CDR2 YYREEE (reference sequence). The CDR3 reads CASSSTSGTDTQYF. CDR3 bases: TGTGCCAGCAGTTCAACTAGCGGCACAGATACGCAGTATTTT.

This clone was observed once. The chain recombines TRBV5-1 with TRBJ2-7; the D gene is possibly TRBD1 (5 bases). This CDR3 spans 14 amino acids. The ends were cut back, 4 bases at V and 5 bases at J, with 16 bases in the middle. CDR1 is SGHRS, CDR2 YFSETQ, per germline. The CDR3: CASSNGQITHEQYF. The CDR3 DNA reads as TGCGCCAGCAGCAATGGACAAATCACTCACGAGCAGTACTTC.

This clone has a handful of counts. The rearrangement uses TRBV11-2 and TRBJ2-2; D might be TRBD2 (5 bases). The CDR3 consists of 14 residues. Per germline, CDR1 SGHAT and CDR2 FQNNGV. V lost 3 bases and J 5 bases, leaving 10 bases between the germline ends. Here the CDR3 DNA reads TGTGCCAGCAGCTTGACAAGAGGGACCGGGGAGCTGTTTTTT. Translation gives CASSLTRGTGELFF.

This chain connects TRBV6-2 or TRBV6-3 to TRBJ1-6; no reliable D call. This CDR3 is 13 amino acids long. CDR1 and CDR2 from the germline V gene are MNHEY and SVGEGT. The V and J ends lost 5 bases and 8 bases respectively, with 10 bases between them. The CDR3 DNA reads TGTGCCAGCAGTGGCCATACCTATTCACCCCTCCACTTT. This encodes CASSGHTYSPLHF.

J is TRBJ1-5 and V is TRBV6-5; TRBD1 aligns across 10 bases. CDR1 and CDR2 (germline): MNHEY, SVGAGI. The CDR3 has 15 amino acids. The junction had 6 bases not matched to a gene; V was cut back by 6 bases and J by 4 bases. The CDR3 loop reads CASREGQGRNQPQHF. For the CDR3, the DNA is TGTGCCAGCAGGGAGGGACAGGGGAGGAATCAGCCCCAGCATTTT.

This clone was detected once. The V and J genes are TRBV9 and TRBJ1-3; 7 bases fit TRBD1. This CDR3 is built from 15 residues. Germline trimming cut 0 bases from V and 3 bases from J; bases unmatched to any gene: 3. Germline V lookup: CDR1 SGDLS, CDR2 YYNGEE. The CDR3: CASSVGQGRGNTIYF. DNA of the CDR3: TGTGCCAGCAGCGTAGGACAGGGCCGTGGAAACACCATATATTTT.

V and J are TRBV9 and TRBJ2-1; 16 nucleotides match TRBD2. The CDR3 is made up of 19 amino acids. The V gene's germline CDR1 is SGDLS and CDR2 YYNGEE. V gave up 3 bases and J gave up 1 base; unmatched junction bases: 7. This chain's CDR3 is CASSAPGLAGGNSYNEQFF. The DNA of the CDR3 is TGTGCCAGCAGCGCACCGGGACTAGCGGGAGGGAATTCCTACAATGAGCAGTTCTTC.

V usage is TRBV6-4 and J usage is TRBJ2-5; D might be TRBD1 (5 bases). Germline V gene data show CDR1 as MRHNA and CDR2 as SNTAGT. The CDR3 is 15 residues long. V was clipped by 5 bases and J by 1 base, with 14 bases between them. CDR3 sequence reads: CASSKGPGAQETQYF. The CDR3 DNA is TGTGCCAGCAGTAAGGGCCCTGGGGCCCAAGAGACCCAGTACTTC.

This clone was seen a few times. This chain joins TRBV3-1 (or the pseudogene TRBV3-2) and TRBJ1-2; 8 bases agree with TRBD1. The CDR3 extends over 13 amino acids. CDR1 is LGHDT and CDR2 is YNNKEL in the germline V gene (reference sequence). Trimming removed 1 base from V and 7 bases from J; junction bases left unmatched: 2. DNA of the CDR3: TGTGCCAGCAGCCAAGGGGACAGGCTTGGCTACACCTTC. It encodes CASSQGDRLGYTF.

A single count supports this clone. The rearrangement uses TRBV5-1 and TRBJ2-7; 9 nucleotides align to TRBD1. The length of the CDR3 is 14 residues. From germline, CDR1 is SGHRS and CDR2 YFSETQ. V was pared by 4 bases and J by 2 bases, with 4 bases of the junction left unmatched. In nucleotides, the CDR3 is TGCGCCAGCAGCAAGGGACAGGGAACCTACGAGCAGTACTTC. As protein: CASSKGQGTYEQYF.

A few counts support this clone. The J gene is TRBJ2-6, the V gene TRBV30; possible D gene TRBD1, 5 bases. This CDR3 comprises 15 residues. The ends were cut back, 1 base at V and 3 bases at J, with 10 bases in the middle. Germline V gene lookup returns CDR1 GTSNPN and CDR2 SVGIG (reference sequence). CDR3 nucleotide sequence: TGTGCCTGGAGTGCAAGGGGTATTGGGGCCAACGTCCTGACTTTC. Amino acids: CAWSARGIGANVLTF.

The chain uses TRBV27 and TRBJ1-5; 10 bases map to TRBD1. The germline gives CDR1 MNHEY, CDR2 SMNVEV (reference sequence). V shed 2 bases, J shed 2 bases, and the junction held 0 bases outside the gene matches. This CDR3 has 15 amino acids. The CDR3 region is CASSLGTGGNQPQHF. In DNA, the CDR3 is TGTGCCAGCAGTTTAGGGACAGGGGGCAATCAGCCCCAGCATTTT.

V gene TRBV2 combines with J gene TRBJ2-1, with 8 bases that match TRBD2. J was trimmed by 4 bases and V by 7 bases; bases with no gene match: 3. Germline lookup yields CDR1 SNHLY and CDR2 FYNNEI. The CDR3 is made up of 13 amino acids. CDR3 DNA: TGTGCCAGCAAAAGCGGGAGTTACAATGAGCAGTTCTTC. Translation: CASKSGSYNEQFF.

This chain joins TRBV19 and TRBJ1-3; the D is unclear. V lost 7 bases to trimming and J lost 0 bases, with 13 bases between them. The germline V gene encodes CDR1 LNHDA and CDR2 SQIVND (reference sequence). CDR3 length: 15 amino acids. The CDR3 nucleotides read TGTGCCAGTACCCCCGCCTCTAGCTCTGGAAACACCATATATTTT. It is translated as CASTPASSSGNTIYF.

In its sample, this clone was seen a few times. The V and J genes are TRBV19 and TRBJ2-5; D gene unclear. V was clipped by 7 bases and J by 2 bases, with 5 bases between them. The germline gives CDR1 LNHDA, CDR2 SQIVND (reference sequence). The CDR3 extends over 11 amino acids. The CDR3 bases are TGTGCCAGTACCTTTCAAGAGACCCAGTACTTC. Translated: CASTFQETQYF. Combining the CDR3 with reference TRBV19 and TRBJ2-5 gives the whole variable domain DGGITQSPKYLFRKEGQNVTLSCEQNLNHDAMYWYRQDPGQGLRLIYYSQIVNDFQKGDIAEGYSVSREKKESFPLTVTSAQKNPTAFYLCASTFQETQYFGPGTRLLVL.